The subject of this entry is one TCR beta chain. Its specific antigen is unknown. Base qualities are not at hand, and no much larger clone is one base apart. Library preparation was by the immunoSEQ multiplex PCR assay. Not all clones reach the TCRdb copy of this immuneACCESS table, which keeps in-frame sequences only. Checked studies attribute under half of the gap to unresolved V genes and leave the rest unexplained. The sample has about 92,000 clones on record, about four fifths of them singletons. The top ten clones comprise around 9.1% of the sample. The data originate from a study of control samples from healthy donors and cancer patients (dated by TCRdb to 2018 to 2021). CDR1 is given as SGHTA and CDR2 as FQGNSA, both from the germline V gene. Deletion took 2 bases off V and 1 base off J, with a span of 6 bases between the germline ends. Inclusive of the bounding cysteine and phenylalanine, the CDR3 is 14 residues long. Only the CDR3 portion is preserved as DNA: 42 bases, with reading frame beginning at the first base.

Sequenced sample: blood. The sequence links TRBV7-2 to TRBJ1-5, with no D gene named confidently. The TCR sequence derives from a woman aged 55-75 years in good health. The sequenced DNA: TGTGCCAGCAGCTTACCAGCAAGCAATCAGCCCCAGCATTTT. Translated, it reads CASSLPASNQPQHF.